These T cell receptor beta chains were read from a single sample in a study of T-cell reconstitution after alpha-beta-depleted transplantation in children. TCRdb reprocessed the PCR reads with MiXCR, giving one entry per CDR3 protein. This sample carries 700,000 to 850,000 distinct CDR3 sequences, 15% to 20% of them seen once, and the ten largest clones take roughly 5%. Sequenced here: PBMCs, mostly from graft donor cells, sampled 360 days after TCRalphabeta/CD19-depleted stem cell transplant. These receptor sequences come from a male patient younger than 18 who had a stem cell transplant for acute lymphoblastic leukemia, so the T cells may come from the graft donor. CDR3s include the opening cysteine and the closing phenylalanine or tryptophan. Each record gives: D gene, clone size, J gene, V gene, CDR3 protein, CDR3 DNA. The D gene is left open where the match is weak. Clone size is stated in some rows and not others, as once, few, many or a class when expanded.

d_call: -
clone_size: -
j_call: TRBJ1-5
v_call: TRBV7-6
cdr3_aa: CASSLGRFGTQHF
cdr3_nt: TGTGCCAGCAGCTTAGGCCGATTCGGGACCCAGCATTTT

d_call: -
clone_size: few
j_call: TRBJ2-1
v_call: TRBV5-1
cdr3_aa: CASRRRGWGATESSYNEQFF
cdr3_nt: TGCGCCAGCAGAAGAAGGGGTTGGGGGGCGACCGAGAGCTCCTACAATGAGCAGTTCTTC

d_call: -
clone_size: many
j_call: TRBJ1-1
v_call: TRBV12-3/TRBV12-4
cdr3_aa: CASSSWGAIEAFF
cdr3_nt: TGTGCCAGCAGTTCCTGGGGGGCTATTGAAGCTTTCTTT

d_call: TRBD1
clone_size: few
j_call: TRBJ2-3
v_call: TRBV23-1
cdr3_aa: CASSQGGDRVGGDTQYF
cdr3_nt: TGCGCCAGCAGTCAAGGGGGTGACAGGGTCGGTGGGGATACGCAGTATTTT

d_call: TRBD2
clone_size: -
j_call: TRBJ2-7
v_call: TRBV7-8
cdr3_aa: CASSSGLADEQYF
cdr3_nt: TGTGCCAGCAGCTCGGGACTAGCGGACGAGCAGTACTTC

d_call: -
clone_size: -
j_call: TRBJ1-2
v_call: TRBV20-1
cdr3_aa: CSAIRGGNYGYTF
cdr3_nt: TGCAGTGCCATCCGGGGGGGTAACTATGGCTACACCTTC

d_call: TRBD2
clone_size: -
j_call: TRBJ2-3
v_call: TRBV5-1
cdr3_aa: CASSLPGGPRDTQYF
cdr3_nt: TGCGCCAGCAGCTTACCGGGAGGGCCGCGAGATACGCAGTATTTT

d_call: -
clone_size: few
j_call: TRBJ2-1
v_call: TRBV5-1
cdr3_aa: CASNGPSSYNEQFF
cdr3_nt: TGCGCCAGCAACGGGCCAAGCTCCTACAATGAGCAGTTCTTC

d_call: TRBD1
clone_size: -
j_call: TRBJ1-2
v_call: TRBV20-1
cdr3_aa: CSARVRGGVYGYTF
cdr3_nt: TGCAGTGCTAGAGTCCGAGGGGGCGTTTATGGCTACACCTTC

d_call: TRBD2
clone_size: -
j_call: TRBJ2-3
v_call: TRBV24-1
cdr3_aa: CATSDSKGREGLKTQYF
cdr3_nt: TGTGCCACCAGTGATTCAAAAGGTCGGGAGGGCCTAAAGACGCAGTATTTT

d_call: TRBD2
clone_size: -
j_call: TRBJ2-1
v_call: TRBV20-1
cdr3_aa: CSAEGRGLAGGGEQFF
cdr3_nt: TGCAGTGCTGAGGGAAGAGGCCTAGCGGGAGGGGGGGAGCAGTTCTTC

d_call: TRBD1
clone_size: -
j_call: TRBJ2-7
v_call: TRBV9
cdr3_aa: CASSVAGQGFRNEQYF
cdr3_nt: TGTGCCAGCAGCGTAGCTGGACAGGGGTTTAGGAACGAGCAGTACTTC

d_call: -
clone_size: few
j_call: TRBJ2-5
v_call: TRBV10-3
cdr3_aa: CAISERGSPMGTQYF
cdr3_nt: TGTGCCATCAGTGAGCGGGGGTCACCAATGGGGACCCAGTACTTC

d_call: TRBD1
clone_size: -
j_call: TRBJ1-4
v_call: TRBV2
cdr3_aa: CASSTTGGHGEKLFF
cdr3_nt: TGTGCCAGCAGTACGACAGGGGGCCACGGTGAAAAACTGTTTTTT

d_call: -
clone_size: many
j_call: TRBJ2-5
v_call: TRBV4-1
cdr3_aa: CASSQGVPLGGTQYF
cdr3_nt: TGCGCCAGCAGCCAAGGAGTCCCACTAGGCGGGACCCAGTACTTC

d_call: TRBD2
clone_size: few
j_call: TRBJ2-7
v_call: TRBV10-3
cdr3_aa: CAISVGEGSYEQYF
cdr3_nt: TGTGCCATCAGTGTCGGGGAGGGCTCCTACGAGCAGTACTTC

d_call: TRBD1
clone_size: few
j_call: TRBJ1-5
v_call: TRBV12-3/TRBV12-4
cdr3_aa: CASSSGTEFQPQHF
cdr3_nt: TGTGCCAGCAGTTCCGGGACAGAATTTCAGCCCCAGCATTTT

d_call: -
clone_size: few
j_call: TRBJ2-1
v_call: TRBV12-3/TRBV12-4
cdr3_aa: CASSPGLGPRF
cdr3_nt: TGTGCCAGCAGCCCGGGACTTGGGCCCAGGTTC

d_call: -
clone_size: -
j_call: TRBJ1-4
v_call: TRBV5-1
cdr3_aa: CASSSEGGNEKLFF
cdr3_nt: TGCGCCAGCAGCTCGGAGGGGGGGAATGAAAAACTGTTTTTT

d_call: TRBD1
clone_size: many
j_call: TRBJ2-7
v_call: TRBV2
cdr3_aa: CASSGGTGVQYF
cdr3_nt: TGTGCCAGCAGTGGAGGGACAGGGGTGCAGTACTTC

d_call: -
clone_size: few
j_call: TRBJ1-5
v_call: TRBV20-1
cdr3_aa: CSARGFDPNQPQHF
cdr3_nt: TGCAGTGCTAGAGGATTTGACCCGAATCAGCCCCAGCATTTT

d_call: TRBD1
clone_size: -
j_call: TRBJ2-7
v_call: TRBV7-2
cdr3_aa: CASSSPPTGGFYEQYF
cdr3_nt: TGTGCCAGCAGCTCGCCTCCGACAGGGGGCTTCTACGAGCAGTACTTC

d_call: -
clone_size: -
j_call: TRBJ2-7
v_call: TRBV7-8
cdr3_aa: CASSLRQLVYEQYF
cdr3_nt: TGTGCCAGCAGCTTAAGACAGTTAGTCTACGAGCAGTACTTC

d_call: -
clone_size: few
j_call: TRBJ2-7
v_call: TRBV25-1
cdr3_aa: CASGPGLTYGQYF
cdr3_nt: TGTGCCAGTGGTCCGGGACTGACATACGGGCAGTACTTC

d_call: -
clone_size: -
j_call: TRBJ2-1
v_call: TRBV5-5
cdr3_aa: CASSLSWGANEQFF
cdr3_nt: TGTGCCAGCAGCTTGTCCTGGGGGGCGAATGAGCAGTTCTTC

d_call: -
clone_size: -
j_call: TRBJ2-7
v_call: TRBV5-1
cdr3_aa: CASSPTGHLIREQYF
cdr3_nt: TGCGCCAGCAGCCCCACGGGGCATCTAATTCGCGAGCAGTACTTC

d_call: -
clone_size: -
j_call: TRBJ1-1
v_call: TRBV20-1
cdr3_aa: CSARGGGGTEAFF
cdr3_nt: TGCAGTGCTAGAGGGGGCGGAGGTACTGAAGCTTTCTTT

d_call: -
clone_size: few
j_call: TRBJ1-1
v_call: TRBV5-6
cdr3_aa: CASSPDLNTEAFF
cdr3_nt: TGTGCCAGCAGCCCGGATTTGAACACTGAAGCTTTCTTT

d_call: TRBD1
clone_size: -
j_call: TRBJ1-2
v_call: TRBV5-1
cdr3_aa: CASSLPTGIYGYTF
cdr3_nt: TGCGCCAGCAGCCTCCCGACAGGGATCTATGGCTACACCTTC

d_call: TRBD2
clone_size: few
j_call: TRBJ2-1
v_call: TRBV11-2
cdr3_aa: CASSLGAGWYNEQFF
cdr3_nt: TGTGCCAGCAGCTTAGGAGCGGGATGGTACAATGAGCAGTTCTTC

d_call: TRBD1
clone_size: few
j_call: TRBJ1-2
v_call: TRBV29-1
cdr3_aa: CSALDRDYGYTF
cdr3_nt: TGCAGCGCCTTGGACAGGGACTATGGCTACACCTTC

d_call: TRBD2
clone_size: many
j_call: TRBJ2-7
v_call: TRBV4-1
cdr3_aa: CASSQEGAGTSGYEQYF
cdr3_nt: TGCGCCAGCAGCCAAGAAGGGGCCGGGACTAGCGGCTACGAGCAGTACTTC

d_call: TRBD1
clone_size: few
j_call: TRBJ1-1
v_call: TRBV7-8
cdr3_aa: CASSLVATGGGGTEAFF
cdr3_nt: TGTGCCAGCAGCTTGGTAGCGACAGGGGGAGGTGGGACTGAAGCTTTCTTT

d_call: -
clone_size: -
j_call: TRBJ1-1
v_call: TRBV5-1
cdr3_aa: CASSVEQGLNTEAFF
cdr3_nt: TGCGCCAGCAGCGTGGAACAGGGCCTGAACACTGAAGCTTTCTTT

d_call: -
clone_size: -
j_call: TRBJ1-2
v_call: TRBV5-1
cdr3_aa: CASSFDNFYGYTF
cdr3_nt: TGCGCCAGCAGCTTCGACAACTTCTATGGCTACACCTTC

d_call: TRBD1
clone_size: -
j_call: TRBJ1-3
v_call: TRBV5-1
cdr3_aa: CASSWGQDGNTIYF
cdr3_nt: TGCGCCAGCAGCTGGGGACAGGATGGAAACACCATATATTTT

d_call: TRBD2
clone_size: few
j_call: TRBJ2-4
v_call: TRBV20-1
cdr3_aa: CSARSGGAKNIQYF
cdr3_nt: TGCAGTGCGCGGTCGGGAGGAGCCAAAAACATTCAGTACTTC

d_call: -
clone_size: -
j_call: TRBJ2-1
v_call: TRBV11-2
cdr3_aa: CASSLGHLAASTNEQFF
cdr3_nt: TGTGCCAGCAGCTTAGGTCACCTAGCAGCGAGCACCAATGAGCAGTTCTTC